This TCR beta chain was sequenced during a study of blood T cell repertoires in COVID-19. About the research overall: Sites in the United States, Italy and Spain provided acute and convalescent COVID-19 samples.

Original processing notes: Counts of nucleated cells, estimated from reference gene primer amplification, were obtained. Generated by immunoSEQ multiplex PCR, the TCRdb table keeps only in-frame clones and is missing some. V and J calls and clone size are those listed in that table; D and trimming were worked out from the DNA. The table includes fewer than 350,000 clones, about 88% detected once. Trimming removed 0 bases from V and 7 bases from J; junction bases left unmatched: 5. Germline V gene lookup returns CDR1 SGDLS and CDR2 YYNGEE. There are 14 residues in the CDR3. A case of COVID-19 had been met by exposed participants within 2 weeks before study entry.

The sample taken for sequencing was PBMCs or T cells enriched from blood (not recorded which). The genes are TRBV9 and TRBJ1-1, with 8 bases matching TRBD1. This receptor was obtained from a woman aged 30 to 39 who had been exposed to COVID-19. DNA of the CDR3: TGTGCCAGCAGCGTAGTAAGGGGGACAGGTGAAGCTTTCTTT. It is translated as CASSVVRGTGEAFF.